This entry lists 8 T cell receptor beta chains sequenced from one sample in a study of blood T cell repertoires in COVID-19. Clones were read by immunoSEQ multiplex PCR, and TCRdb kept only the in-frame ones, dropping some. The data contain 95,000 to 150,000 clones, 60% to 85% of them singletons. The sequencing sample was made of peripheral blood. Every receptor here comes from a man between 65 and 85 years old with acute or convalescent COVID-19.

V is TRBV6-1 and J is TRBJ1-4; D is uncertain. Germline CDR1 MNHNS, CDR2 SASEGT. This CDR3 comprises 16 residues. V lost 3 bases and J lost 4, with 15 bases in between. CDR3 in amino acids: CASSDPRFAGNEKLFF. The CDR3 DNA follows: TGTGCCAGCAGTGACCCCAGGTTTGCGGGTAATGAAAAACTGTTTTTT.

This chain uses TRBV7-3 with TRBJ2-1; TRBD1 aligns across 7 bases. The germline CDR1 and CDR2 sequences are SGHTA and FQGTGA. Trimming took 6 bases from V and 0 from J; bases not matched to a gene: 5. The CDR3 extends over 15 amino acids. The CDR3 protein is CASSFRDSSYNEQFF. The CDR3 nucleotides read TGTGCCAGCAGTTTCCGGGACAGCTCCTACAATGAGCAGTTCTTC.

This chain links TRBV3-1 (or the pseudogene TRBV3-2) with TRBJ2-5; 12 bases agree with TRBD2. Germline V gives CDR1 LGHDT, CDR2 YNNKEL (reference sequence). This CDR3 is 16 amino acids long. The junction had 7 bases not matched to a gene; V was cut back by 3 bases and J by 5 bases. The DNA for the CDR3 is TGTGCCAGCAGCCAGTCAGCTAGCGGGGGGGCCGAGACCCAGTACTTC. This gives the protein CASSQSASGGAETQYF.

The genes are TRBV2 and TRBJ2-1; 9 positions match TRBD1. The CDR3 is 13 residues long. CDR1 and CDR2 (germline): SNHLY, FYNNEI. After removal of 7 bases from V and 8 bases from J, the junction contained 6 bases not matched to a gene. The CDR3, as DNA: TGTGCCAGCACTGGGGACAGGGTCTATGAGCAGTTCTTC. It yields the protein CASTGDRVYEQFF. Combining the CDR3 with reference TRBV2 and TRBJ2-1 gives the whole variable domain EPEVTQTPSHQVTQMGQEVILRCVPISNHLYFYWYRQILGQKVEFLVSFYNNEISEKSEIFDDQFSVERPDGSNFTLKIRSTKLEDSAMYFCASTGDRVYEQFFGPGTRLTVL.

The rearrangement links TRBV29-1 to TRBJ2-3, with TRBD2 identical over 7 bases. Germline V gene data show CDR1 as SQVTM and CDR2 as ANQGSEA. This CDR3 contains 13 residues. V was pared by 4 bases and J by 2 bases, with 3 bases of the junction left unmatched. The DNA of the CDR3 is TGCAGCGTTGGGGGGGGAATCACAGATACGCAGTATTTT. Its translation is CSVGGGITDTQYF.

The rearrangement links TRBV6-5 to TRBJ1-1, with a weak D call TRBD1 (6 bases). This CDR3 is built from 15 residues. V gave up 0 bases and J gave up 3 bases, with 11 bases separating them. The germline V gene has CDR1 MNHEY and CDR2 SVGAGI. The CDR3 here is CASSYSLAGDTEAFF. The CDR3, as DNA: TGTGCCAGCAGTTACTCGTTGGCAGGGGACACTGAAGCTTTCTTT.

The genes are TRBV5-1 and TRBJ2-5; 12 positions agree with TRBD2. The CDR3 is 17 amino acids. The ends lost 0 bases at V and 1 base at J; junction bases unmatched: 4. CDR1 is SGHRS, CDR2 YFSETQ, per germline. CDR3 region: CASSLGASGGAQETQYF. CDR3 nucleotides: TGCGCCAGCAGCTTGGGAGCTAGCGGGGGGGCCCAAGAGACCCAGTACTTC.

The genes are TRBV5-4 and TRBJ2-3, with a possible D match to TRBD2 (7 bases). With 6 bases removed from V and 2 bases from J, the gap between germline ends came to 16 bases. This CDR3 comprises 15 residues. Germline assignment: CDR1 SGHNT and CDR2 YYREEE (reference sequence). The CDR3 bases are TGTGCCAGCATCATGAGGGGGGGTCCCACAGATACGCAGTATTTT. Translating gives CASIMRGGPTDTQYF.